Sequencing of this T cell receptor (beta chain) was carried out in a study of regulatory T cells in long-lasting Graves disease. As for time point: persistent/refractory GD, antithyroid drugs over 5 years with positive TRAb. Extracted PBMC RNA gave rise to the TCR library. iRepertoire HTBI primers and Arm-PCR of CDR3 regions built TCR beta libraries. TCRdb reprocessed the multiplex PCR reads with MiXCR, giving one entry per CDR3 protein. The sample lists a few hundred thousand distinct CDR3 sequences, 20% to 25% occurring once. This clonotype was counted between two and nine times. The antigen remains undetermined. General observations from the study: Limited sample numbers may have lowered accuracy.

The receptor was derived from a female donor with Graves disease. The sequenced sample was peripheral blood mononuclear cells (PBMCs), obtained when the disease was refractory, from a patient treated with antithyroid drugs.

CDR3 sequence reads: CSVGVTGGTEAFF. In DNA form, the CDR3 reads TGCAGCGTTGGGGTGACAGGGGGCACTGAAGCTTTCTTT. The genes are TRBV29-1 and TRBJ1-1; 9 nucleotides agree with TRBD1. CDR1 SQVTM and CDR2 ANQGSEA come from the germline V gene. This CDR3 has 13 amino acids. V lost 4 bases and J lost 4; bases outside the gene matches: 4.